This T cell receptor beta chain was sequenced for a study of OX40 agonist ivuxolimab in advanced cancers. The study in broad terms: Ivuxolimab was a fully human IgG2 agonistic monoclonal antibody targeting the costimulatory receptor OX40 (CD134). Patients were allowed to have had prior anti-PD-1, anti-PD-L1 or anti-CTLA-4 therapy, and roughly 40% of the dose-escalation patients had been treated with checkpoint inhibitors. A male proportion of almost 85% and a mean age of 60 years, ranging from 23 to 79, were recorded for the dose-escalation cohort. Among the 52 dose-escalation patients, approximately 20 had hepatocellular carcinoma, 15 or so melanoma, 9 renal cell carcinoma and 9 head and neck cancer. Partial responses were achieved by three dose-escalation patients, of whom one had hepatocellular carcinoma and two had cutaneous melanoma. The paper reports the monotherapy dose-escalation portion (N = 52 patients) of the phase I ivuxolimab trial. Intravenous ivuxolimab was administered to patients every 2 weeks at six dose levels: 0.01, 0.1, 0.3, 1.5, 3 and 10 mg/kg. The purpose of peripheral TCRbeta sequencing was to test whether ivuxolimab changed TCR sequence diversity and led to clonal T-cell expansion. Summary of the overall study and its limitations: Clonal expansion of both CD4+ and CD8+ blood T cells was observed from baseline to week 6 at doses 0.1 to 3.0 mg/kg. Low levels of normalized T-cell clonal expansion were also seen in some patients who did not respond. In the 0.1-3.0 mg/kg groups, partial responders had among the lowest normalized peripheral clonal expansion, particularly in CD8+ T cells. After ivuxolimab, expanded clones were on average more numerous among CD8+ T cells than among CD4+ T cells. Which antigens the clonally expanded peripheral T cells were specific for was not determined.

Here V drops 4 bases and J drops 6 bases, and the junction holds 6 bases not matched to any gene. As encoded in the germline V gene, CDR1 is MNHNS while CDR2 is SASEGT. Including the terminal cysteine and phenylalanine, the CDR3 comprises 16 residues. The sequence is cut down to CDR3 DNA, 48 bases in frame from base 1. Patients with autoimmune disease history or receiving systemic immunosuppression were excluded from the trial. Peripheral blood for TCR sequencing was drawn from every dose cohort at baseline, at cycle 4 day 1 and at cycle 7 day 1. Samples were obtained from an open-label, multicenter, first-in-human phase I dose-escalation trial of ivuxolimab. Adults with locally advanced or metastatic melanoma, renal cell, hepatocellular, or head and neck squamous cell carcinoma were enrolled in the trial. Before TCR sequencing, CD4+ T cells and CD8+ T cells from peripheral blood were sorted into separate populations.

On this clone itself: The antigen it binds to is not known. No base qualities exist here, and no much larger clone lies one base off it.

Genomic DNA was isolated from the sorted cells so that the TCRbeta CDR3 region could be sequenced. The immunoSEQ Assay was used for sequencing of TCRbeta CDR3 regions. Sourced from immuneACCESS, this table was stored by TCRdb with only in-frame sequences that have V and J called. A share of the clones is absent; for the studies checked, an unresolved V gene accounts for under half, and the remainder has no known explanation. The sample includes some 80,000 clones, with approximately 80% observed a single time. In total, the top ten clones hold 0.35% to 0.5% of the sample. The sequencing used CD4+ or CD8+ T cells sorted from blood, collected in a trial of the OX40 agonist ivuxolimab. The sequence was collected from an adult with an advanced solid tumor such as melanoma, head and neck, liver or kidney cancer. This sequence uses TRBV6-1 and TRBJ2-2; a stretch of 12 junction bases matches TRBD1. The nucleotide sequence reads as follows: TGTGCCAGCAGTGGGGGACAGGGGGCAATGTCCGGGGAGCTGTTTTTT. Translated, it reads CASSGGQGAMSGELFF.